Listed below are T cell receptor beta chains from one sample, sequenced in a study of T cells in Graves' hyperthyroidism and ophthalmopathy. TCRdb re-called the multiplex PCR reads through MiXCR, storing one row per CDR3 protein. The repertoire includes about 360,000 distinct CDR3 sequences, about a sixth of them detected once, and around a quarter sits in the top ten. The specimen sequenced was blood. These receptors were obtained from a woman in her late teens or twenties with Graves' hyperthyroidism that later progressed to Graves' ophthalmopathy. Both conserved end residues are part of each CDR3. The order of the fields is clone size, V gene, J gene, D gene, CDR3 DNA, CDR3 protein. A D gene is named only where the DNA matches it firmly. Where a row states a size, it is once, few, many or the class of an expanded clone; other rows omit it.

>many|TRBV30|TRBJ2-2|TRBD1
TGTGCCTGGAGTCTCGGGACAGGGAGCACCGGGGAGCTGTTTTTT
CAWSLGTGSTGELFF
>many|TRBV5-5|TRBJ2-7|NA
TGTGCCAGCAGCCCCGGTGTGACGCGTTTGGGAACCTACGAGCAGTACTTC
CASSPGVTRLGTYEQYF
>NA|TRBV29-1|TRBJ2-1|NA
TGCAGCGTTGAAGAGTCTAAGAGGGGCTACAATGAGCAGTTCTTC
CSVEESKRGYNEQFF
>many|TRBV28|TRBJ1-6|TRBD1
TGTGCCAGCAGTTTATATGACCCTGGACAGGGCGGATCACCCCTCCACTTT
CASSLYDPGQGGSPLHF
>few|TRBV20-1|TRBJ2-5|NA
TGCAGTGCTAGAGATACGGGCCCGGAACCGTACTTC
CSARDTGPEPYF
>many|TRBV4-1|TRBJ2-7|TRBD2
TGCGCCAGCAGCCGGGATCAGCGGGAACCTTACGAGCAGTACTTC
CASSRDQREPYEQYF
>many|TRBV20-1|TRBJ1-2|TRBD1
TGCAGTGCTAGAGATTCCTCCCCCTGGACAGGGGCGGGTGGCTACACCTTC
CSARDSSPWTGAGGYTF
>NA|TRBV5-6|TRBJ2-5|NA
TGTGCCAGCGTGAGACAAAACCAAGAGACCCAGTACTTC
CASVRQNQETQYF
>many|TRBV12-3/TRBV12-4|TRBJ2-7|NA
TGTGCCAGCACTGAGGACGGCTACGAGCAGTACTTC
CASTEDGYEQYF
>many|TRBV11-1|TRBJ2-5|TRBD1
TGTGCCAGCAGCTCGATCCCGGACAGGGCCGAAGAGACCCAGTACTTC
CASSSIPDRAEETQYF
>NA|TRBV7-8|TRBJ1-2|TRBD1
TGTGCCAGCAGCCTTAGACAGGGTGATGTCTACACCTTC
CASSLRQGDVYTF
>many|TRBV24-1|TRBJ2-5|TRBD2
TGTGCCACCAGTGATACCTCGGGACTAGAGTTCGGGACCCAGTACTTC
CATSDTSGLEFGTQYF
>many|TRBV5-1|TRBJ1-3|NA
TGCGCCAGCAGCTTGTACGGGGTAGACGAAAACACCATATATTTT
CASSLYGVDENTIYF
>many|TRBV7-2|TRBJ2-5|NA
TGTGCCAGCAGTAGCCGGGACCAAGAGACCCAGTACTTC
CASSSRDQETQYF
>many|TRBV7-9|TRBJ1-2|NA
TGTGCCAGCAGCTTAACCAAAACTGACTATGGCTACACCTTC
CASSLTKTDYGYTF
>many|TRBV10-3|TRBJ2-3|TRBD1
TGTGCCATCAGCCGACAGGGGAAGACCGATACGCAGTATTTT
CAISRQGKTDTQYF
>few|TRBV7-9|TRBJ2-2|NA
TGTGCCAGCAGCGGTACTTTTCTAGGAACCGTCGGGGAGCTGTTTTTT
CASSGTFLGTVGELFF
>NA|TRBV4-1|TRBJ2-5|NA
TGCGCCAGCAGCCAAGATTCGTACAGGGTCTGGGGGGAGACCCAGTACTTC
CASSQDSYRVWGETQYF
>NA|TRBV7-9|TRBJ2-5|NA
TGTGCCAGCAGCCCAGACCACCAGAGAAAGACCCAGTACTTC
CASSPDHQRKTQYF